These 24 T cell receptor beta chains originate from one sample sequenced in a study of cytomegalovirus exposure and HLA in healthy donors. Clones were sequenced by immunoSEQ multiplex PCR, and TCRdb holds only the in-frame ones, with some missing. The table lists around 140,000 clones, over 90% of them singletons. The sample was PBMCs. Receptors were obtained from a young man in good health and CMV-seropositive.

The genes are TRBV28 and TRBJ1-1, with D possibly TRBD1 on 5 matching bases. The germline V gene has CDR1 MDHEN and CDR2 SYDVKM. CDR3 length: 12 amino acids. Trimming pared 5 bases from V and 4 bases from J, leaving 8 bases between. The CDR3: CASSEGATEAFF. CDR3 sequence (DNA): TGTGCCAGCAGTGAAGGGGCCACTGAAGCTTTCTTT.

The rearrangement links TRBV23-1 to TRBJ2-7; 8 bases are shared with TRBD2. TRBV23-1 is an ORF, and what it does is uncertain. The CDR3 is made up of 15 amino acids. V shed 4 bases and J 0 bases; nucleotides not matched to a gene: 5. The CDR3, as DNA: TGCGCCAGCAGTCGAGGGACTAGTGGCTCCTACGAGCAGTACTTC. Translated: CASSRGTSGSYEQYF.

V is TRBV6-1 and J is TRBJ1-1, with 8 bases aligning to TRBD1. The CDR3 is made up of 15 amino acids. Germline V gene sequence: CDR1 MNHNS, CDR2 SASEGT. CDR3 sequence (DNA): TGTGCGACTAGGGGTGCAGGGGGCGCGATGACTGAAGCTTTCTTT. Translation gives CATRGAGGAMTEAFF.

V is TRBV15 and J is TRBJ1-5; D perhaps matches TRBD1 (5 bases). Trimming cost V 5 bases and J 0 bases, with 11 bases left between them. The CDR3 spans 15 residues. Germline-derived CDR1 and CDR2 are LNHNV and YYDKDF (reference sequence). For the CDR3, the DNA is TGTGCCACCAGCCCGGACACCTATAGCAATCAGCCCCAGCATTTT. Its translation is CATSPDTYSNQPQHF.

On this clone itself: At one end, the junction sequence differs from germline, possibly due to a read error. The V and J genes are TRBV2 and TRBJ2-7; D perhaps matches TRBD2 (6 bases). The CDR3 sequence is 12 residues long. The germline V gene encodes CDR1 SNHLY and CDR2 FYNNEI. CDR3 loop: CAGRLDSNEQYF. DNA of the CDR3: TGTGCCGGCAGACTAGACTCCAACGAGCAGTACTTC.

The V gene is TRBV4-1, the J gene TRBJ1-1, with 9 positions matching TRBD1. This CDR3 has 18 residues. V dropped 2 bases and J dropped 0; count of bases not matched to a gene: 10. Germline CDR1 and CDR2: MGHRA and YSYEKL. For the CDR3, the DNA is TGCGCCAGCAGCCAATGGGGACAGGGTGGGATCGTGAACACTGAAGCTTTCTTT. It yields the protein CASSQWGQGGIVNTEAFF.

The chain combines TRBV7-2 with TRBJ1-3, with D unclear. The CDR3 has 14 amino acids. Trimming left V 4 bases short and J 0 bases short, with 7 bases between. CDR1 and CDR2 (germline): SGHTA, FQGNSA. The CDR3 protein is CASSSGFSGNTIYF. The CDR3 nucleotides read TGTGCCAGCAGCTCCGGTTTCTCTGGAAACACCATATATTTT.

CDR3 nucleotides: TGTGCCAGCAGTGAAACCTCAGGGGGATGGGGGGAGACCCAGTACTTC. Translated, it gives CASSETSGGWGETQYF. The chain recombines TRBV2 with TRBJ2-5; 7 bases are shared with TRBD1. The CDR3 runs 16 residues. Looked up from germline, CDR1 is SNHLY and CDR2 is FYNNEI. J was trimmed by 5 bases and V by 2 bases; bases with no gene match: 11.

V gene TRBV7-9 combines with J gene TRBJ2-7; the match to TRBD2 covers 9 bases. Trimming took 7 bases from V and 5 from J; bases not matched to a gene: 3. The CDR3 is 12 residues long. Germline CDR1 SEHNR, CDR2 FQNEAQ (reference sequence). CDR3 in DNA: TGTGCCAGCAAGACTAGCGGAGACGAGCAGTACTTC. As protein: CASKTSGDEQYF. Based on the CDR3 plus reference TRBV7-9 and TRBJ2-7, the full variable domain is DTGVSQNPRHKITKRGQNVTFRCDPISEHNRLYWYRQTLGQGPEFLTYFQNEAQLEKSRLLSDRFSAERPKGSFSTLEIQRTEQGDSAMYLCASKTSGDEQYFGPGTRLTVT.

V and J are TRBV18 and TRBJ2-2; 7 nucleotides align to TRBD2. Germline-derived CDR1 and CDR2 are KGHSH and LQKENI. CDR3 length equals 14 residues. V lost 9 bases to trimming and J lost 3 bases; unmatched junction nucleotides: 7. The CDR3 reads CASVPGLDTGELFF. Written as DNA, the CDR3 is TGTGCCAGTGTTCCCGGACTAGACACCGGGGAGCTGTTTTTT.

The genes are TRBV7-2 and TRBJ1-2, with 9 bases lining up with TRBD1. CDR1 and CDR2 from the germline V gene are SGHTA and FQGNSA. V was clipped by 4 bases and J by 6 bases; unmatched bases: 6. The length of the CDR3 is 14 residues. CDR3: CASSSGQGLNGYTF. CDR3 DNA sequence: TGTGCCAGCAGCTCCGGACAGGGGCTTAATGGCTACACCTTC.

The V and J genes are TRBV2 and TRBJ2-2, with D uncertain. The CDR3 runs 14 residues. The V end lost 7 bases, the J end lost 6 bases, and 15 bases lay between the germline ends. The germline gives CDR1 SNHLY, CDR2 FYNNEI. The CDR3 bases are TGTGCCAGCACCTCCTCCGGCGCGGCCGGGGAGCTGTTTTTT. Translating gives CASTSSGAAGELFF.

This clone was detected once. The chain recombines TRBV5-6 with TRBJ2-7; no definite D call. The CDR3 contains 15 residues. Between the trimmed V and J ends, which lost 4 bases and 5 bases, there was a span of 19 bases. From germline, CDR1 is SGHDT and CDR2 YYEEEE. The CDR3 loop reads CASSDGEVLYHEQYF. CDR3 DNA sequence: TGTGCCAGCAGCGATGGCGAGGTCCTTTACCACGAGCAGTACTTC.

This CDR3 is CASSSRDRGLIGYTF. The CDR3, as DNA: TGTGCCAGCAGTTCCCGGGACAGGGGGCTGATTGGCTACACCTTC. The J gene is TRBJ1-2, the V gene TRBV6-6; 12 bases are a match to TRBD1. Germline CDR1 and CDR2: MNHNY and SVGAGI (reference sequence). With V trimmed by 4 bases and J by 7 bases, 7 bases remained unmatched. The CDR3 spans 15 residues.

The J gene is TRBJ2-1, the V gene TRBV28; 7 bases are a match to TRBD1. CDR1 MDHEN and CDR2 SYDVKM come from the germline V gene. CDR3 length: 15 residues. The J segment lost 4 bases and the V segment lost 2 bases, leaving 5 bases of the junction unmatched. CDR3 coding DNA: TGTGCCAGCAGTTTAACGGGACAGCCATACAATGAGCAGTTCTTC. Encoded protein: CASSLTGQPYNEQFF.

CDR3 DNA: TGTGCCAGCAGTGAAGGGCCCGCAGATACGCAGTATTTT. This encodes CASSEGPADTQYF. The chain combines TRBV2 with TRBJ2-3; D not certain. The V gene's germline CDR1 is SNHLY and CDR2 FYNNEI. The CDR3 is 13 residues long. Trimming left V 1 base short and J 4 bases short, with 6 bases between.

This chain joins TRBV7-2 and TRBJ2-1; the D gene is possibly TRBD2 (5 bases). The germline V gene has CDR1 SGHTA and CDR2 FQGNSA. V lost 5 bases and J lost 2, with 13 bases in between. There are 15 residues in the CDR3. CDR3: CASSPDGGPYNEQFF. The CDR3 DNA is TGTGCCAGCAGCCCGGATGGAGGTCCCTACAATGAGCAGTTCTTC.

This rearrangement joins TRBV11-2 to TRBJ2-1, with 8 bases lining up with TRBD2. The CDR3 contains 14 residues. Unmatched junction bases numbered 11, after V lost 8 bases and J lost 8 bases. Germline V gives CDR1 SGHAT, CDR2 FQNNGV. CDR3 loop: CASAVWLAGYEQFF. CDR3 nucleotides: TGTGCCAGCGCCGTCTGGCTAGCGGGTTATGAGCAGTTCTTC.

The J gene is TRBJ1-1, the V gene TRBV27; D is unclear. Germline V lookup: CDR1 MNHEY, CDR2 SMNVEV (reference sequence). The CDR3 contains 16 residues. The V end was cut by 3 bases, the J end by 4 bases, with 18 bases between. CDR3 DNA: TGTGCCAGCAGTTTCAAGGCCCCGCTAAGAGGCACTGAAGCTTTCTTT. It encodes CASSFKAPLRGTEAFF.

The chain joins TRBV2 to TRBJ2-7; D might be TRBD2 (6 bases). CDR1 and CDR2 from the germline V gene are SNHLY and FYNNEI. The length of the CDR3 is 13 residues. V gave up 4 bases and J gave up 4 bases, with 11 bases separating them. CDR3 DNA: TGTGCCAGCAGTGTAGGACTAAGGTACGAGCAGTACTTC. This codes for CASSVGLRYEQYF.

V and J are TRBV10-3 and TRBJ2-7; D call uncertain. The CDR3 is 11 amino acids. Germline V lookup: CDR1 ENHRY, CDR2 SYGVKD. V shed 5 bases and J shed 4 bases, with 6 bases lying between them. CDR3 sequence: CAISREYEQYF. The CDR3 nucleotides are TGTGCCATCAGTCGAGAATACGAGCAGTACTTC.

This CDR3 reads CASSPGQGPNTEAFF. The CDR3 coding sequence is TGTGCCAGCAGCCCAGGACAGGGGCCGAACACTGAAGCTTTCTTT. The chain recombines TRBV28 with TRBJ1-1, with 9 bases lining up with TRBD1. The ends lost 6 bases at V and 1 base at J; junction bases unmatched: 6. This CDR3 comprises 15 residues. From germline, CDR1 is MDHEN and CDR2 SYDVKM.

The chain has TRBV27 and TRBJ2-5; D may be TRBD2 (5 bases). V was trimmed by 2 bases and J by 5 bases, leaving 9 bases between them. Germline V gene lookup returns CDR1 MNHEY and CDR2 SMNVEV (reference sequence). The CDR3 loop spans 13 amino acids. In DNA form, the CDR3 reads TGTGCCAGCAGTTTAAGGAGGTGGGAGACCCAGTACTTC. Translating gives CASSLRRWETQYF.

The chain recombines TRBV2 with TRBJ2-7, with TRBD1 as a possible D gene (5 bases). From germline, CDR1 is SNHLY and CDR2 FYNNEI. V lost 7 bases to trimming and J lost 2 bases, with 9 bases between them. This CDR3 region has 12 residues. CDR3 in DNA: TGTGCCAGCACACAGGACCCCTACGAGCAGTACTTC. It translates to CASTQDPYEQYF.